This T cell receptor (beta chain) was sequenced for a study of cytomegalovirus exposure and HLA in healthy donors. General study findings and limits: The TCR clusters that emerged in the first cohort tended, a later analysis found, to co-occur in the 120 or so validation repertoires. Overall, approximately 150 TCR beta chains were annotated as cytomegalovirus-associated. The classifier reportedly diagnosed cytomegalovirus status with high sensitivity and specificity. Among TCR sequences, most were rare, though some public TCRs appeared in many donors.

The CDR3 contains 14 residues. Trimming removed 4 bases at V and 8 bases at J, with 13 bases between. Germline V lookup: CDR1 SGHRS, CDR2 YFSETQ. Repertoires were generated with immunoSEQ multiplex PCR, while TCRdb's copy carries only in-frame clones and drops some. The table lists about 280,000 clones, 86% of them singletons. As to this clone: Its antigen is not identified.

This clonotype was obtained from a woman younger than 30 in good health and CMV-seronegative. The genes are TRBV5-1 and TRBJ1-6, with D unclear. The sample was PBMCs. The CDR3 DNA sequence: TGCGCCAGCAGCGGTCCCCGGGAGGATTCACCCCTCCACTTT. Its translation: CASSGPREDSPLHF.